The clone carrying this TCR beta chain occurred a few times. Its cognate antigen is unknown. What was amplified from RNA transcripts were TCR beta CDR3 regions. The HTBI primer set was used in a first-round RT-PCR of the TCR CDR3. A single record per CDR3 protein comes from TCRdb applying MiXCR to the multiplex PCR reads. The sample has about 420,000 distinct CDR3 sequences, roughly 13% seen once. The data belong to a study of T cells in Graves' hyperthyroidism and ophthalmopathy. The CDR3 has 14 amino acids. V lost 2 bases, J lost 5 bases, and 7 bases lay in between. The V gene's germline CDR1 is LGHDT and CDR2 YNNKEL (reference sequence). General study findings and limits: A model of 13 V-J pairs discriminated ophthalmopathy from stable hyperthyroidism. Most clonotypes expanded in the thyroid (above 0.001) were also present in blood.

This TCR derives from a woman aged 18-29 years with Graves' hyperthyroidism. The chain recombines TRBV3-1 with TRBJ1-6; the D is unclear. The sequencing input was blood. The CDR3 DNA follows: TGTGCCAGCAGCCAAACGGCTCATAATTCACCCCTCCACTTT. Amino acids: CASSQTAHNSPLHF.